This TCR beta chain was sequenced for a study of blood T cells in healthy people across ages (dated by TCRdb to between 2015 and 2017). Turning to the overall study: In model experiments, roughly one uniquely barcoded TCR beta cDNA molecule per two T cells was captured by template switching. To avoid experimental bias, donors of different ages were spread randomly across the sequencing lanes. Age-related changes in TCR beta repertoire diversity were measured in the study by deep sequencing normalized with unique cDNA molecular identifiers. Using the same blood draw, the study looked at two additional independent replicas of 1 million unique cDNA reads for two donors, one aged 18 to 30 and the other aged 80 or older. The donors were divided into four age groups: young (average around 17 years), middle-aged (about 40), aged (roughly 60) and long-lived (more than 75). Broader findings and caveats from the paper: Donor CMV infection status was unknown, potentially confounding age-related changes in expanded clonotypes. Estimates of total diversity from one million sequenced T cells were regarded as lower bounds and underestimates. Bulk unsorted PBMC profiling prevented conclusive comparison of naive and antigen-experienced compartments. As age increased, observed TCR beta diversity per million T cells dropped in a roughly linear way, and a significant reduction was already evident by age about 40. The long-lived group showed more naive CD4+ T cells, fewer expanded clones and increased TCR diversity than the aged group, suggesting age selection. A strong correlation was found between observed TCR beta diversity and the percentage of naive T cells measured by flow cytometry.

Receptor amplification or capture employed 5' RACE. Reads for this sample came from an Illumina HiSeq 2500. A second PCR of about 6 to 11 cycles was run with a J-beta primer mix and a sample-barcoded 5' primer. Each TCR beta cDNA molecule received a unique molecular identifier from a template-switch 5' adaptor carrying 12 random nucleotides. Each sample yielded at least 2.5 million CDR3-containing paired-end reads. All of the RNA was converted into first-strand cDNA using the Mint cDNA synthesis kit, with a TRBC-specific oligonucleotide serving as the primer. After uracil-DNA glycosylase treatment, a first 18-cycle PCR used universal primers M1SS and BC2_uni_R on all cDNA. Per the source publication's procedure: Each sample was normalized by randomly selecting 1 million high-quality reads, each carrying a distinct molecular identifier. Reads with shared molecular identifiers were discarded instead of being binned into consensus sequences. MiTCR, run with a Q25 quality threshold and the strictest error-elimination algorithm, handled CDR3 identification, clonotype clustering and error correction. A nonparametric unseen species model with Euler transformation was used to estimate a lower bound on total TCR beta diversity. TCRdb reworked the public reads: Q25 trimming with fastp, MiXCR clone assembly, productive beta chains retained. Entries are consolidated by CDR3 protein sequence, retaining the most common genes and DNA. For this entry, the V and J calls and clone size follow TCRdb and not the study's own pipeline. Recorded for this sample are about 1.7 million distinct CDR3 sequences; 28% of them occurred a single time. The ten largest clonotypes hold roughly 8.2% of the sample.

With respect to this clonotype: Its antigen is unknown. Within one base of it there is no much larger clone, and no base qualities were kept.

The donors were 40 or so Caucasian individuals from Russia, aged about 6 to 95 years, who were systemically healthy. Each donor gave about 10 milliliters of peripheral blood, drawn into EDTA-treated Vacutainer tubes. Ficoll-Paque density-gradient centrifugation was used to isolate PBMCs, with at least 7 million per sample. Trizol reagent was used to extract total RNA from PBMCs, with at least 5 micrograms per sample. For every donor, an aliquot of PBMCs went through flow cytometry to measure the percentages of naive CD45RAhigh/CD27high T cells. CDR1 and CDR2 were assigned from the germline V gene as SQVTM and ANQGSEA. Trimming at the junction amounts to 4 bases on V and 10 bases on J, and the germline ends lie 11 bases apart. From cysteine to phenylalanine, the CDR3 is 11 amino acids long. The entry retains the CDR3 DNA only, 33 bases that are in frame from base 1.

Sequencing input: blood. The receptor comes from a woman aged 30 to 39 in good health. This sequence uses TRBV29-1 and TRBJ2-1, with no D gene named confidently. Read as DNA, the sequence is TGCAGCGTTGGGGTGTCCTACGAGCAGTTCTTC. It is translated as CSVGVSYEQFF.